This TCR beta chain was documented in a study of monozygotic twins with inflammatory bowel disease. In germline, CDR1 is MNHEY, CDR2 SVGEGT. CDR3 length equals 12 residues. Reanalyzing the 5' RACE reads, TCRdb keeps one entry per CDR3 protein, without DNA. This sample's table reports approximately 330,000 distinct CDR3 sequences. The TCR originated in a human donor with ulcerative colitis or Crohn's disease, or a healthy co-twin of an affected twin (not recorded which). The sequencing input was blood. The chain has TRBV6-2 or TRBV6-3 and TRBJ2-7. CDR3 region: CASRSDGDEQYF.